A single sample gave rise to the 13 T cell receptor beta chains below, sequenced in a study of T cell responses to AZD1222 COVID-19 vaccine. The repertoire was sequenced with immunoSEQ multiplex PCR; TCRdb's copy has only in-frame clones and lacks some. The sample shows more than 65,000 clones, 70% to 90% of them seen only once. The sequenced sample was peripheral blood, obtained 28 days after the second AZD1222 dose. Source of these receptors: an adult who received the AZD1222 COVID-19 vaccine.

The chain uses TRBV14 and TRBJ1-6, with TRBD1 matching over 7 bases. CDR3 length: 17 residues. V shed 3 bases, J shed 4 bases, and the junction held 9 bases outside the gene matches. Germline assignment: CDR1 SGHDN and CDR2 FVKESK. CDR3 sequence reads: CASSHWDRKNYNSPLHF. The CDR3 DNA is TGTGCCAGCAGCCACTGGGACAGAAAAAATTATAATTCACCCCTCCACTTT.

V is TRBV29-1 and J is TRBJ1-1; D gene ambiguous. The CDR3 consists of 11 residues. Germline V gene data show CDR1 as SQVTM and CDR2 as ANQGSEA. V lost 5 bases and J 5 bases, leaving 9 bases between the germline ends. The CDR3, as DNA: TGCAGCGTTCCCGTGGAAACTGAAGCTTTCTTT. Amino acid sequence: CSVPVETEAFF.

The chain combines TRBV6-5 with TRBJ2-6, with unresolved D. CDR3 size: 15 residues. V was clipped by 6 bases and J by 1 base, with 10 bases between them. CDR1 is MNHEY, CDR2 SVGAGI, per germline. The DNA of the CDR3 is TGTGCCAGCAGCGCCAGTGGTTCTGGGGCCAACGTCCTGACTTTC. Translating gives CASSASGSGANVLTF.

The V call is TRBV4-1, the J call TRBJ1-4; weak D call: TRBD1 (5 bases). The germline V gene has CDR1 MGHRA and CDR2 YSYEKL. CDR3 length: 17 residues. V lost 0 bases to trimming and J lost 7 bases, with 18 bases between them. The CDR3 DNA follows: TGCGCCAGCAGCCAAGAACCGCCAGGGCCGAGGGGTGAAAAACTGTTTTTT. Translating gives CASSQEPPGPRGEKLFF.

The genes are TRBV4-2 and TRBJ1-2; 8 bases line up with TRBD1. Germline CDR1 LGHNA, CDR2 YNFKEQ. The CDR3 is 17 residues long. V shed 4 bases and J 8 bases; nucleotides not matched to a gene: 18. The CDR3 DNA reads TGTGCCAGCAGCCCAAGTGGGAACCAGGGGGCGATAATCGGCTACACCTTC. It encodes CASSPSGNQGAIIGYTF.

CDR3 loop: CASRTGGGGYTF. The CDR3 coding sequence is TGTGCCAGCAGGACAGGGGGTGGCGGCTACACCTTC. This chain links TRBV2 with TRBJ1-2, with 9 positions matching TRBD1. V shed 6 bases and J 8 bases; nucleotides not matched to a gene: 4. CDR1 is SNHLY, CDR2 FYNNEI, per germline. The CDR3 totals 12 residues.

This CDR3 is CASSYKRISYNSPLHF. The CDR3 DNA follows: TGTGCCAGCAGCTATAAAAGGATCTCCTATAATTCACCCCTCCACTTT. V and J are TRBV5-4 and TRBJ1-6; D not certain. The V gene lost 3 bases and the J gene lost 0 bases, with 10 bases spanning the gap. Germline values: CDR1 SGHNT, CDR2 YYREEE (reference sequence). The CDR3 totals 16 residues.

The chain joins TRBV24-1 to TRBJ1-1, with 7 positions matching TRBD1. The germline V gene encodes CDR1 KGHDR and CDR2 SFDVKD. This CDR3 contains 13 residues. The junction had 0 bases not matched to a gene; V was cut back by 2 bases and J by 4 bases. The CDR3 sequence is CATSDSGGTEAFF. The CDR3 bases are TGTGCCACCAGTGATTCAGGGGGCACTGAAGCTTTCTTT.

The chain is built from TRBV5-6 and TRBJ1-6; no clear D. Trimming cost V 0 bases and J 5 bases, with 6 bases left between them. Looked up from germline, CDR1 is SGHDT and CDR2 is YYEEEE. The CDR3 is made up of 14 amino acids. The CDR3 region is CASSLGRNNSPLHF. CDR3 DNA: TGTGCCAGCAGCTTGGGCCGGAATAATTCACCCCTCCACTTT.

The V and J genes are TRBV5-8 and TRBJ2-1; D may be TRBD1 (5 bases). This CDR3 comprises 11 residues. Trimming stripped 8 bases from V and 8 bases from J, with 11 bases between. CDR1 and CDR2 from the germline V gene are SGHTS and YDEGEE. The CDR3: CARKRGDEQFF. DNA of the CDR3: TGTGCCAGAAAAAGGGGCGATGAGCAGTTCTTC. Combining the CDR3 with reference TRBV5-8 and TRBJ2-1 gives the whole variable domain EAGVTQSPTHLIKTRGQQATLRCSPISGHTSVYWYQQALGLGLQFLLWYDEGEERNRGNFPPRFSGRQFPNYSSELNVNALELEDSALYLCARKRGDEQFFGPGTRLTVL.

The sample holds a few counts of this clone. The chain has TRBV6-5 and TRBJ2-1, with TRBD2 matching over 9 bases. V shed 4 bases and J 8 bases; nucleotides not matched to a gene: 9. The CDR3 has 15 residues. Germline lookup yields CDR1 MNHEY and CDR2 SVGAGI. Written as DNA, the CDR3 is TGTGCCAGCAGTTTTTCAGCGGGAGGACCGGATGAGCAGTTCTTC. As protein: CASSFSAGGPDEQFF.

The genes are TRBV2 and TRBJ1-2, with no clear D. Trimming removed 6 bases from V and 0 bases from J, with 8 bases in between. The CDR3 totals 13 residues. Germline CDR1 and CDR2: SNHLY and FYNNEI. The CDR3 spells CASSRGTNYGYTF. The CDR3 nucleotides read TGTGCCAGCAGCCGTGGGACTAACTATGGCTACACCTTC.

The chain links TRBV3-1 (or the pseudogene TRBV3-2) to TRBJ1-5; 7 bases fit TRBD1. The germline CDR1 and CDR2 sequences are LGHDT and YNNKEL (reference sequence). V gave up 5 bases and J gave up 5 bases; unmatched junction bases: 6. The CDR3 sequence is 14 residues long. The CDR3 protein is CASSTTGPDQPQHF. The CDR3 nucleotides read TGTGCCAGCAGCACGACAGGGCCCGATCAGCCCCAGCATTTT.